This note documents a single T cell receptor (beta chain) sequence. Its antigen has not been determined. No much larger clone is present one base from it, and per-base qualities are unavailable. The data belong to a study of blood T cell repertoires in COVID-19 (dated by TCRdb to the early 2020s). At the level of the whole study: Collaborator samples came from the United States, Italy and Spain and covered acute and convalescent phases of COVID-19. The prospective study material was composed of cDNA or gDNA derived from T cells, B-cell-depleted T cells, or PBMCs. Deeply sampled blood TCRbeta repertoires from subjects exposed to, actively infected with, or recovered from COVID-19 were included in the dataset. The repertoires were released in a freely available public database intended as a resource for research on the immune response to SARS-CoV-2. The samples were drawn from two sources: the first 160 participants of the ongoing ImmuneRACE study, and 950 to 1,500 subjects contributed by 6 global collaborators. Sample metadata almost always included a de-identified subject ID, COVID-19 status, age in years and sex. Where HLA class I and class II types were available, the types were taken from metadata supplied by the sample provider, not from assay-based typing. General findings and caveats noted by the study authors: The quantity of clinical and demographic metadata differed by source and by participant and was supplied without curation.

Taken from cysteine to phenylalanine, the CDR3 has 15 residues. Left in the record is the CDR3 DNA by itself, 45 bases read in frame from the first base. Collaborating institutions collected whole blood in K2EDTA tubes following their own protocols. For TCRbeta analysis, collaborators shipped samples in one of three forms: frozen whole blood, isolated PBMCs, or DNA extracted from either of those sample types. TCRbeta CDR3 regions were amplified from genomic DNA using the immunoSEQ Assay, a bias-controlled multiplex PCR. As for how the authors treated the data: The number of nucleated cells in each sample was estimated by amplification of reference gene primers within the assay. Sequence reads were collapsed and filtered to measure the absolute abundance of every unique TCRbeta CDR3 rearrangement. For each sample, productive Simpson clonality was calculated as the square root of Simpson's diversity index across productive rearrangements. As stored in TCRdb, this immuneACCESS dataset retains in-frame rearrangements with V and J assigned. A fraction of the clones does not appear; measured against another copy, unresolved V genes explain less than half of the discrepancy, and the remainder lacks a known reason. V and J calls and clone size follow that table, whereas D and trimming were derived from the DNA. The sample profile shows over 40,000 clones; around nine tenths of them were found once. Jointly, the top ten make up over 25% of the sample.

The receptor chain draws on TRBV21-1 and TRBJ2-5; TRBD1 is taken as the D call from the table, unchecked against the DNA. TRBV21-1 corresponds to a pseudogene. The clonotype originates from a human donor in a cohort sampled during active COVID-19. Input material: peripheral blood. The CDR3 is CASSKEGAVEETQYF. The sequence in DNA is TGTGCCAGCAGCAAAGAGGGGGCGGTGGAAGAGACCCAGTACTTC.